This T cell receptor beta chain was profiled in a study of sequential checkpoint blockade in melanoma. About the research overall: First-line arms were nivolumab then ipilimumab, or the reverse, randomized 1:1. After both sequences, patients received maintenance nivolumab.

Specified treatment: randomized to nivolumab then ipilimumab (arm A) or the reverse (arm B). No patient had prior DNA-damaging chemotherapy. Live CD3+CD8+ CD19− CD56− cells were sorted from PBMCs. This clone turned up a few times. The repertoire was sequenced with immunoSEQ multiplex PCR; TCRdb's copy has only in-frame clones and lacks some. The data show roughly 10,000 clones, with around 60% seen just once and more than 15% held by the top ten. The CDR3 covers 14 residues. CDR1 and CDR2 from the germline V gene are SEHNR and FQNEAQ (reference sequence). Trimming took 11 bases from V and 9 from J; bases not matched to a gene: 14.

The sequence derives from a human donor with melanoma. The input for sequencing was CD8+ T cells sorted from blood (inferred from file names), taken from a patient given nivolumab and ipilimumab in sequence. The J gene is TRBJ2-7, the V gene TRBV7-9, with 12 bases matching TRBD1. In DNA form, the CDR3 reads TGTGCCGGTTCTTTCGGGACAGGGGGCAGTAGGCAGTACTTC. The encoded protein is CAGSFGTGGSRQYF.